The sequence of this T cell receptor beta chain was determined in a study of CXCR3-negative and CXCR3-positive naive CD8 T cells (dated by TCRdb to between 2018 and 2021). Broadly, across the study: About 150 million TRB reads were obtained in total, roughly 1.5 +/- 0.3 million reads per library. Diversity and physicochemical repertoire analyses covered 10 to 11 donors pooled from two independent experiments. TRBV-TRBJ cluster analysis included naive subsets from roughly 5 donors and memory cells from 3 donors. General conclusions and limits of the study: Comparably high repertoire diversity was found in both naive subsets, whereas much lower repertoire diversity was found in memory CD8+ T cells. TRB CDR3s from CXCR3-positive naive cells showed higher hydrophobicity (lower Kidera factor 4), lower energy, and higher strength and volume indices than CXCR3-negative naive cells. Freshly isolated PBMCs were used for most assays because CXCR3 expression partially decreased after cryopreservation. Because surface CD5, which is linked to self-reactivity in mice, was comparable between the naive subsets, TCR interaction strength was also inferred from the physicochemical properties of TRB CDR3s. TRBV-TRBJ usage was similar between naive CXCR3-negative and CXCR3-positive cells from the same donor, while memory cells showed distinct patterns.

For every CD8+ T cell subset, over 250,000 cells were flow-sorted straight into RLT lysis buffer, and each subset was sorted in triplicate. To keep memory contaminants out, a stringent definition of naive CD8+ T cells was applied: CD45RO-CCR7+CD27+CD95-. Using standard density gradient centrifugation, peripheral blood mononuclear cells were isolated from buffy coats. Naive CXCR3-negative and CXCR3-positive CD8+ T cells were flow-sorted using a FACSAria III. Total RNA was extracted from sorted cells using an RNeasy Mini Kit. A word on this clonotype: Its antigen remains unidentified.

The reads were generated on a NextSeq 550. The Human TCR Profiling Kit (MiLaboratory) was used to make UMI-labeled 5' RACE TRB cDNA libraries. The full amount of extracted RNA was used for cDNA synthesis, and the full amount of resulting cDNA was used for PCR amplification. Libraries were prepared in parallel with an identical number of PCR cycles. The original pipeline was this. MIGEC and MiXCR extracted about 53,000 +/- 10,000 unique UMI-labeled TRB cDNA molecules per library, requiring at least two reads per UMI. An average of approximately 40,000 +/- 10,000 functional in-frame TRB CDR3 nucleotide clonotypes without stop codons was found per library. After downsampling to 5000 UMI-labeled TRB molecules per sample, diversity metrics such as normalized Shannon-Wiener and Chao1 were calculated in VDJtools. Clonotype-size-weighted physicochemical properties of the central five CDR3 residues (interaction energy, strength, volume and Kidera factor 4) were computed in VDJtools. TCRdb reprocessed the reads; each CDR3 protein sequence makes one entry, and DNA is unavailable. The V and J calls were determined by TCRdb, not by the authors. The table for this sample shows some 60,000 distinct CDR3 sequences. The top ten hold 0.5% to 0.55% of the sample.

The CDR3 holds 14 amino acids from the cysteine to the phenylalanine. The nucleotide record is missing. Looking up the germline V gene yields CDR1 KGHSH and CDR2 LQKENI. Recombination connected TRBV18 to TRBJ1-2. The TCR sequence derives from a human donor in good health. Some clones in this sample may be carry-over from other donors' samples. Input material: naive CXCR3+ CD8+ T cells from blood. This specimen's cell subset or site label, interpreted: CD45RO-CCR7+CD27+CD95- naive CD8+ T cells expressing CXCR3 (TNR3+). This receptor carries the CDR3 CASSPPSGLHGYTF.